The 20 T cell receptor beta chains in this list originate from one sample, sequenced in a study of OX40 agonist ivuxolimab in advanced cancers. Using immunoSEQ multiplex PCR, the repertoire was profiled, and TCRdb retains in-frame clones only, with some absent. The sample has about 79,000 clones; about 88% are singletons. This sample comprised CD4+ or CD8+ T cells sorted from blood, obtained in a trial of the OX40 agonist ivuxolimab. The receptors derive from an adult with an advanced solid tumor such as melanoma, head and neck, liver or kidney cancer.

The chain employs TRBV7-2 and TRBJ1-5; 10 bases are a match to TRBD1. Trimming took 5 bases from V and 5 from J; bases not matched to a gene: 9. The CDR3 is made up of 16 amino acids. Germline-derived CDR1 and CDR2 are SGHTA and FQGNSA. In DNA, the CDR3 is TGTGCCAGCAGCCGAAGCCGGACAGGGGGATATCAGCCCCAGCATTTT. Protein sequence: CASSRSRTGGYQPQHF.

J is TRBJ2-5 and V is TRBV6-1; D is ambiguous. Germline CDR1 reads MNHNS; CDR2 reads SASEGT. V shed 6 bases and J shed 2 bases, with 4 bases lying between them. The CDR3 runs to 11 residues. CDR3 bases: TGTGCCAGCAGCCAACAAGAGACCCAGTACTTC. Protein: CASSQQETQYF.

The chain joins TRBV28 to TRBJ2-1; 9 bases align to TRBD1. This CDR3 region has 16 residues. Germline V gene lookup returns CDR1 MDHEN and CDR2 SYDVKM. After removal of 8 bases from V and 1 base from J, the junction contained 9 bases not matched to a gene. The CDR3 nucleotides read TGTGCCAGCTCTGATCCCGGGACAGGGTCCTACAATGAGCAGTTCTTC. The encoded protein is CASSDPGTGSYNEQFF.

The chain has TRBV19 and TRBJ1-1, with D perhaps TRBD1 (5 bases). With 7 bases removed from V and 0 bases from J, the gap between germline ends came to 12 bases. Germline loops: CDR1 LNHDA, CDR2 SQIVND (reference sequence). This CDR3 has 14 amino acids. The CDR3 spells CASNRQNLNTEAFF. The CDR3 region has the DNA TGTGCCAGTAATCGACAGAATCTGAACACTGAAGCTTTCTTT.

The chain has TRBV14 and TRBJ2-5, with D uncertain. The germline CDR1 and CDR2 sequences are SGHDN and FVKESK. Trimming took 3 bases from V and 4 from J, leaving 12 bases between them. The CDR3 is made up of 14 amino acids. The CDR3 protein is CASSQLGIRETQYF. For the CDR3, the DNA is TGTGCCAGCAGCCAGTTAGGGATAAGAGAGACCCAGTACTTC.

This rearrangement joins TRBV6-5 to TRBJ1-1; 7 bases align to TRBD1. CDR3 length equals 14 residues. Germline V CDR1 and CDR2: MNHEY, SVGAGI. V dropped 7 bases and J dropped 4; count of bases not matched to a gene: 9. The CDR3 nucleotides are TGTGCCAGCATGGGGAGGGGGCATCTCACTGAAGCTTTCTTT. It codes for CASMGRGHLTEAFF.

The gene calls are TRBV5-5 and TRBJ1-5, with D uncertain. This CDR3 is 15 amino acids long. V lost 4 bases and J 3 bases, leaving 14 bases between the germline ends. Germline lookup yields CDR1 SGHKS and CDR2 YYEKEE (reference sequence). CDR3 sequence: CASSTEPRSNQPQHF. CDR3 sequence (DNA): TGTGCCAGCAGCACGGAACCGAGATCCAATCAGCCCCAGCATTTT.

The rearrangement joins TRBV28 to TRBJ1-1; weak D call: TRBD1 (6 bases). V shed 2 bases and J shed 3 bases, with 13 bases lying between them. This CDR3 is built from 15 residues. Germline V gene sequence: CDR1 MDHEN, CDR2 SYDVKM. The CDR3 nucleotides are TGTGCCAGCAGTTTAACAGGGTTCCCGCACACTGAAGCTTTCTTT. Translated: CASSLTGFPHTEAFF.

The V call is TRBV15, the J call TRBJ1-5, with TRBD1 matching over 7 bases. V dropped 0 bases and J dropped 7; count of bases not matched to a gene: 6. The CDR3 contains 15 residues. Per germline, CDR1 LNHNV and CDR2 YYDKDF (reference sequence). The CDR3 bases are TGTGCCACCAGCAGAGATGACAGGGAAGGGCAGCCCCAGCATTTT. As protein: CATSRDDREGQPQHF.

This sequence joins TRBV5-1 and TRBJ2-7, with 11 nucleotides matching TRBD1. Germline V lookup: CDR1 SGHRS, CDR2 YFSETQ. CDR3 length equals 15 residues. Trimming at V came to 0 bases and at J to 5 bases, leaving 4 bases not matched to a gene. The CDR3 DNA is TGCGCCAGCAGCTTGGGGACAGGGGGCGGCCACGAGCAGTACTTC. Protein: CASSLGTGGGHEQYF. Full variable domain (remainder filled in from reference TRBV5-1 and TRBJ2-7): KAGVTQTPRYLIKTRGQQVTLSCSPISGHRSVSWYQQTPGQGLQFLFEYFSETQRNKGNFPGRFSGRQFSNSRSEMNVSTLELGDSALYLCASSLGTGGGHEQYFGPGTRLTVT.

This rearrangement joins TRBV18 to TRBJ1-2; TRBD1 is a possible D gene (5 bases). The CDR3 extends over 17 amino acids. CDR1 KGHSH and CDR2 LQKENI come from the germline V gene. V was pared by 0 bases and J by 6 bases, with 20 bases between. CDR3 bases: TGTGCCAGCTCACCACCCGGAGGGACCTTTGTATTGCATGGCTACACCTTC. Translating it yields CASSPPGGTFVLHGYTF. Together with reference TRBV18 and TRBJ1-2, the CDR3 gives the full variable domain: NAGVMQNPRHLVRRRGQEARLRCSPMKGHSHVYWYRQLPEEGLKFMVYLQKENIIDESGMPKERFSAEFPKEGPSILRIQQVVRGDSAAYFCASSPPGGTFVLHGYTFGSGTRLTVV.

The V and J genes are TRBV5-1 and TRBJ2-2; D possibly corresponds to TRBD1 (6 bases). The germline V gene has CDR1 SGHRS and CDR2 YFSETQ. The CDR3 consists of 14 residues. Deletions cut 0 bases from V and 8 bases from J, with 11 bases between. CDR3 sequence (DNA): TGCGCCAGCAGCTTGGCGTCAGGGGCAGGGGAGCTGTTTTTT. Translated, it gives CASSLASGAGELFF.

This chain links TRBV6-5 with TRBJ2-2; D call uncertain. Trimming removed 3 bases at V and 3 bases at J, with 8 bases between. CDR1 MNHEY and CDR2 SVGAGI come from the germline V gene. CDR3 size: 14 residues. The CDR3 loop reads CASSYYKHTGELFF. CDR3 nucleotide sequence: TGTGCCAGCAGTTATTACAAGCACACCGGGGAGCTGTTTTTT.

The chain employs TRBV19 and TRBJ1-2, with unresolved D. CDR3 size: 15 residues. V gave up 3 bases and J gave up 0 bases, with 11 bases separating them. Germline V gene sequence: CDR1 LNHDA, CDR2 SQIVND (reference sequence). In nucleotides, the CDR3 is TGTGCCAGTAGTATCCCGGTTAAAGCTAACTATGGCTACACCTTC. It translates to CASSIPVKANYGYTF.

This chain uses TRBV7-9 with TRBJ2-1, with unresolved D. V gave up 1 base and J gave up 1 base, with 5 bases separating them. Germline CDR1 reads SEHNR; CDR2 reads FQNEAQ (reference sequence). This CDR3 comprises 14 residues. Written as DNA, the CDR3 is TGTGCCAGCAGCTTAGACCAGTCCTACAATGAGCAGTTCTTC. Its protein product is CASSLDQSYNEQFF.

This clone was seen more than once but under ten times. V is TRBV18 and J is TRBJ2-6; D may be TRBD1 or TRBD2 (6 bases each). Germline CDR1 reads KGHSH; CDR2 reads LQKENI. This CDR3 contains 17 residues. V lost 3 bases, J lost 3 bases, and 15 bases lay in between. The CDR3 loop is CASSPTQGGGGANVLTF. CDR3 nucleotide sequence: TGTGCCAGCTCACCTACACAGGGAGGTGGTGGGGCCAACGTCCTGACTTTC.

The chain is built from TRBV6-5 and TRBJ2-4, with 10 bases lining up with TRBD2. This CDR3 has 15 residues. Germline values: CDR1 MNHEY, CDR2 SVGAGI. Trimming cost V 7 bases and J 6 bases; bases outside gene matches: 9. CDR3 protein: CASMTSGRAPNIQYF. The DNA of the CDR3 is TGTGCCAGCATGACCAGCGGGAGGGCCCCAAACATTCAGTACTTC.

The rearrangement joins TRBV5-6 to TRBJ2-5; 7 bases agree with TRBD1. Germline assignment: CDR1 SGHDT and CDR2 YYEEEE. This CDR3 is built from 14 residues. Trimming at V came to 1 base and at J to 7 bases, leaving 7 bases not matched to a gene. Written as DNA, the CDR3 is TGTGCCAGCAGCTTGACAGGGGCCTCGGGGACCCAGTACTTC. Translating gives CASSLTGASGTQYF.

This clone was seen just once. This chain joins TRBV5-1 and TRBJ1-1, with a tentative D call TRBD1 (6 bases). The germline CDR1 and CDR2 sequences are SGHRS and YFSETQ. Between the trimmed V and J ends, which lost 1 base and 4 bases, there was a span of 14 bases. This CDR3 spans 15 amino acids. CDR3 amino acids: CASSLLGGAGTEAFF. For the CDR3, the DNA is TGCGCCAGCAGCTTGTTAGGGGGGGCCGGCACTGAAGCTTTCTTT.

The V gene is TRBV6-6, the J gene TRBJ2-7; perhaps D is TRBD1 or TRBD2 (6 bases each). From germline, CDR1 is MNHNY and CDR2 SVGAGI (reference sequence). The length of the CDR3 is 14 residues. With 0 bases removed from V and 2 bases from J, the gap between germline ends came to 8 bases. The CDR3 sequence: CASSYSEGAYEQYF. DNA of the CDR3: TGTGCCAGCAGTTACTCGGAGGGGGCCTACGAGCAGTACTTC.